A selection of T cell receptor beta chains follows, all from one sample in a study of shared clonotypes between healthy human individuals. TCRdb's copy holds only in-frame clones and misses some; the assay was immunoSEQ multiplex PCR. This repertoire shows around 1,900,000 clones, 85% to 95% found once; its top ten account for 1.5% to 2%. Sequencing was carried out using naive CD8+ T cells from PBMCs. These receptors originate from a man aged 18 to 35 in good health. Some clones in this sample may be carry-over from other donors' samples. The conserved cysteine and the conserved F or W are not part of the CDR3 here. Fields, in order: V gene, J gene, CDR3 protein.

>TRBV27|TRBJ1-3
ASSLRASGNTIY
>TRBV28|TRBJ1-5
ASSLAQGYQPQH
>TRBV28|TRBJ2-7
ASSFRGRGYEQY
>TRBV6-5|TRBJ2-3
ASSISERTDTQY
>TRBV28|TRBJ2-3
ASTYRPLTDTQY
>TRBV4-1|TRBJ2-7
ASSQVLAGLYEQY
>TRBV5-1|TRBJ1-4
ASSAGNAPTNEKLF
>TRBV2|TRBJ2-3
ASSNPQGTDTQY
>TRBV4-1|TRBJ2-7
ASSQDGVAGTYEQY
>TRBV14|TRBJ2-1
ASSQRIDEQF
>TRBV5-6|TRBJ1-5
ASSLAHQGFWAQH
>TRBV16|TRBJ1-5
ASSQSEGPTGPQH
>TRBV27|TRBJ2-1
ASSWASGNYNEQF
>TRBV10-3|TRBJ2-5
AISEQGRETQY
>TRBV19|TRBJ2-3
ASSMMRGFSTDTQY
>TRBV4-1|TRBJ2-3
ASSQSGRVSDTQY
>TRBV7-3|TRBJ2-1
ASSRRVAGAALYEQF
>TRBV4-3|TRBJ1-5
ASSQAHSNQPQH